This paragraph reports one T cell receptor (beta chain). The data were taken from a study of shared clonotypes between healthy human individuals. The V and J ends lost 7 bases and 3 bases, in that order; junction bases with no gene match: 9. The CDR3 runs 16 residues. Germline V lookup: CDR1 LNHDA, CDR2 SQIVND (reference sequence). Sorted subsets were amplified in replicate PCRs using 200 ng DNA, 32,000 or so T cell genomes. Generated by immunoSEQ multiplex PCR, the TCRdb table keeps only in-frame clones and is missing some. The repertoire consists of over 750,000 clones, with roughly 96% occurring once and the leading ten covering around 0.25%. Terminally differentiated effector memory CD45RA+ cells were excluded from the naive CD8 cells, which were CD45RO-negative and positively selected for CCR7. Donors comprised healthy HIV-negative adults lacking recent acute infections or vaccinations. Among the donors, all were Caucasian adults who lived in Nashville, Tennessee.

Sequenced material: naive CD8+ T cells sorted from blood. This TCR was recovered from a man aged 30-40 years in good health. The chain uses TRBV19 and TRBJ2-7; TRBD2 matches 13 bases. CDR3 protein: CASTTGTSGDNYEQYF. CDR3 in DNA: TGTGCCAGTACCACCGGGACTAGCGGGGACAACTACGAGCAGTACTTC.